The T cell receptor (beta chain) described here comes from a study of shared clonotypes between healthy human individuals. Study overall: The cohort comprised two women and a few men. Their ages spanned 18 to 49 years.

Profiled with immunoSEQ multiplex PCR; TCRdb holds only in-frame clones, not every one. Of about 2.3 million clones listed, about nine tenths are singletons. The germline V gene has CDR1 SGHTA and CDR2 FQGNSA. The CDR3 contains 16 residues. J was trimmed by 4 bases and V by 1 base; bases with no gene match: 7. This receptor was identified in a man aged 18 to 30 in good health. Some clones in this sample may be carry-over from other donors' samples. Sequencing used naive CD4+ T cells from PBMCs. Indicated subset: CD45RA+ positively selected. V and J are TRBV7-2 and TRBJ2-7; 10 positions agree with TRBD1. This chain's CDR3 is CASSLVGTGAPYEQYF. CDR3 sequence (DNA): TGTGCCAGCAGCTTAGTGGGGACAGGGGCGCCGTACGAGCAGTACTTC. Together with reference TRBV7-2 and TRBJ2-7, the CDR3 gives the full variable domain: GAGVSQSPSNKVTEKGKDVELRCDPISGHTALYWYRQSLGQGLEFLIYFQGNSAPDKSGLPSDRFSAERTGGSVSTLTIQRTQQEDSAVYLCASSLVGTGAPYEQYFGPGTRLTVT.